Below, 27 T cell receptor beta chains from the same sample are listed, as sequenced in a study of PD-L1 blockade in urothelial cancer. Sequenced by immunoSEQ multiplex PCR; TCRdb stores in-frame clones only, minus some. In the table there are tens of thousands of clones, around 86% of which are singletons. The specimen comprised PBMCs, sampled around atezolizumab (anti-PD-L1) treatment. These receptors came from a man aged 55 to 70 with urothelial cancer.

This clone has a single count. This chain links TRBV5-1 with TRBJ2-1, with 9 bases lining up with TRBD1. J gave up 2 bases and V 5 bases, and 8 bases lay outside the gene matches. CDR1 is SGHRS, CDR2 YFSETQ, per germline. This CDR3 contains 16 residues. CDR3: CASRGSDRGTYNEQFF. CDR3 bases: TGCGCCAGCAGGGGGTCGGACAGGGGCACCTACAATGAGCAGTTCTTC.

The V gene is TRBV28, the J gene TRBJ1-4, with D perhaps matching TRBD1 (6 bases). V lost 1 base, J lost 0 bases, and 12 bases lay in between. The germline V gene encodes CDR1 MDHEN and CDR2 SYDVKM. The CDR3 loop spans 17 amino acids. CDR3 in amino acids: CASSLFRQASTNEKLFF. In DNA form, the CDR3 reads TGTGCCAGCAGTTTATTTAGACAGGCTTCAACTAATGAAAAACTGTTTTTT.

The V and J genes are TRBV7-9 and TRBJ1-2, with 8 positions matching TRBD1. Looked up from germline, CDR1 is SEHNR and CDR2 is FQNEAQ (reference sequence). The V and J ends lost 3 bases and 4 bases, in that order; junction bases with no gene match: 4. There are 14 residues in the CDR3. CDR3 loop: CASSLDRASYGYTF. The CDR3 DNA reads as TGTGCCAGCAGCTTGGACAGGGCGAGCTATGGCTACACCTTC.

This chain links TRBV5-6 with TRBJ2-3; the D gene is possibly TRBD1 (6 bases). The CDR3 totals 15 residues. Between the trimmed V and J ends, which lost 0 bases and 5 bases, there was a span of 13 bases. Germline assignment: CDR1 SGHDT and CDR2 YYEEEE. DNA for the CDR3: TGTGCCAGCAGCTTGGTCCGAAAGGGGGAAGATACGCAGTATTTT. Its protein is CASSLVRKGEDTQYF.

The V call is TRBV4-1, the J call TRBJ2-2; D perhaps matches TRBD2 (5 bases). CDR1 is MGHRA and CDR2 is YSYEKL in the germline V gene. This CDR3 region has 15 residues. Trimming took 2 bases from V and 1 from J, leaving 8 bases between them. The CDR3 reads CASSQIGKNTGELFF. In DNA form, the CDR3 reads TGCGCCAGCAGCCAAATCGGGAAGAACACCGGGGAGCTGTTTTTT.

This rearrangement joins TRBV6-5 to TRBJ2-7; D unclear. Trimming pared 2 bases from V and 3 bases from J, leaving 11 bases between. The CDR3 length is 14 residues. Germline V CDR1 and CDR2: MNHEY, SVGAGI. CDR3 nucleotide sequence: TGTGCCAGCAGTTACGAAACCCCCGGCTACGAGCAGTACTTC. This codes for CASSYETPGYEQYF.

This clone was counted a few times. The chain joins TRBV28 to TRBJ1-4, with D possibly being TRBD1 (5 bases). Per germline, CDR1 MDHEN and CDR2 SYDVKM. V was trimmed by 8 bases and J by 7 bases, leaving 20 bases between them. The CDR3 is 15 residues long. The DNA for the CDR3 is TGTGCCAGCTGTTCTTCAGGCCGGGGGGGTGAAAAACTGTTTTTT. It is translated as CASCSSGRGGEKLFF.

CDR3 nucleotides: TGTGCCAGCAGCCGGGGTCAGGGGTCTGGAAACACCATATATTTT. Protein: CASSRGQGSGNTIYF. This chain links TRBV7-2 with TRBJ1-3, with a weak D call TRBD1 (6 bases). Germline V gene sequence: CDR1 SGHTA, CDR2 FQGNSA. V was pared by 5 bases and J by 1 base, with 12 bases between. The CDR3 totals 15 residues.

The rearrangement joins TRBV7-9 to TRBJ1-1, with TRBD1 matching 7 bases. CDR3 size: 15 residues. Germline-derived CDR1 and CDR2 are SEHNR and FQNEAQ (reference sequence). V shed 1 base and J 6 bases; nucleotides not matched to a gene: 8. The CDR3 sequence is CASSLVIQGRPEAFF. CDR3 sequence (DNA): TGTGCCAGCAGCTTAGTGATACAGGGGAGACCTGAAGCTTTCTTT.

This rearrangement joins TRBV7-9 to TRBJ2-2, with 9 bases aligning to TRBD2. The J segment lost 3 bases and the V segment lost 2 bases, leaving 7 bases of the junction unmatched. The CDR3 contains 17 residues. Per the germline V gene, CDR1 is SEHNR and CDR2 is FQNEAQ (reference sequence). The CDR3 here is CASSLLAGGIDTGELFF. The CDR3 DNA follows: TGTGCCAGCAGCTTATTGGCGGGGGGGATCGACACCGGGGAGCTGTTTTTT. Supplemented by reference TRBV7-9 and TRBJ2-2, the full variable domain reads DTGVSQNPRHKITKRGQNVTFRCDPISEHNRLYWYRQTLGQGPEFLTYFQNEAQLEKSRLLSDRFSAERPKGSFSTLEIQRTEQGDSAMYLCASSLLAGGIDTGELFFGEGSRLTVL.

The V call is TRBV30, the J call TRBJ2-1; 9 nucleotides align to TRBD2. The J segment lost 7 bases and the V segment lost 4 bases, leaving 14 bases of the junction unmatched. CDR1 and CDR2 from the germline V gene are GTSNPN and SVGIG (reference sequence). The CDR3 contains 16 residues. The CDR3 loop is CAWTPGVSSGTNEQFF. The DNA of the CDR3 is TGTGCCTGGACTCCAGGGGTTTCTAGCGGGACGAATGAGCAGTTCTTC.

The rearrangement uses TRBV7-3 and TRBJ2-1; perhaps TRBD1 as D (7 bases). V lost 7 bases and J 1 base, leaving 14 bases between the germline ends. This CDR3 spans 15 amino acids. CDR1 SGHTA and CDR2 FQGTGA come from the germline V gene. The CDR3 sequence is CASTPQGGSYNEQFF. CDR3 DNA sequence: TGTGCCAGCACCCCCCAGGGGGGATCCTACAATGAGCAGTTCTTC.

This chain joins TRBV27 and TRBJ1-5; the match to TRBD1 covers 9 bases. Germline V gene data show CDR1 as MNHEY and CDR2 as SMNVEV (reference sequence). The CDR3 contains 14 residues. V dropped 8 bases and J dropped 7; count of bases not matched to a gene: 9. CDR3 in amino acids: CASGKTGGGQPQHF. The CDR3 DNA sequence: TGTGCCAGCGGAAAAACAGGGGGCGGCCAGCCCCAGCATTTT.

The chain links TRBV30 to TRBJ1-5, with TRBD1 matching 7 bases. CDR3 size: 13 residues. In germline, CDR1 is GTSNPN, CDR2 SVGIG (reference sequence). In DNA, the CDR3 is TGTGCTTACTCCGACAGGGATTATCAGCCCCAGCATTTT. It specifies CAYSDRDYQPQHF. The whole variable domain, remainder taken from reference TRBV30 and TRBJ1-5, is SQTIHQWPATLVQPVGSPLSLECTVEGTSNPNLYWYRQAAGRGLQLLFYSVGIGQISSEVPQNLSASRPQDRQFILSSKKLLLSDSGFYLCAYSDRDYQPQHFGDGTRLSIL.

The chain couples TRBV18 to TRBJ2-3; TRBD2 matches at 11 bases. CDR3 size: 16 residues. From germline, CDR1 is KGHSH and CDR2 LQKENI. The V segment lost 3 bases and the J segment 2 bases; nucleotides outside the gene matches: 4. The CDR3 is CASSPTSGGNTDTQYF. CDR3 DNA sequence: TGTGCCAGCTCACCTACTAGCGGGGGTAACACAGATACGCAGTATTTT.

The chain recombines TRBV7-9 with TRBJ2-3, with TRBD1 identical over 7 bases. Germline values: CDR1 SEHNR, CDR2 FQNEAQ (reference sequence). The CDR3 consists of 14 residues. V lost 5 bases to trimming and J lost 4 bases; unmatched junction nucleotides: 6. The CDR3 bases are TGTGCCAGCAGCCGAAGACAGGGTTCAGATACGCAGTATTTT. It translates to CASSRRQGSDTQYF.

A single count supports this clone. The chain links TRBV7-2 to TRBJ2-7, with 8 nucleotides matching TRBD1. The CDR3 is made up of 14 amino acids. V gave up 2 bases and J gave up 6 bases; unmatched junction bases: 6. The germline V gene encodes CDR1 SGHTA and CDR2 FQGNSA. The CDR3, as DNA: TGTGCCAGCAGCTTACGAGTCCAGGGGGCCGAGCAGTACTTC. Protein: CASSLRVQGAEQYF. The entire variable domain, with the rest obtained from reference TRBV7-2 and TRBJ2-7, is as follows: GAGVSQSPSNKVTEKGKDVELRCDPISGHTALYWYRQSLGQGLEFLIYFQGNSAPDKSGLPSDRFSAERTGGSVSTLTIQRTQQEDSAVYLCASSLRVQGAEQYFGPGTRLTVT.

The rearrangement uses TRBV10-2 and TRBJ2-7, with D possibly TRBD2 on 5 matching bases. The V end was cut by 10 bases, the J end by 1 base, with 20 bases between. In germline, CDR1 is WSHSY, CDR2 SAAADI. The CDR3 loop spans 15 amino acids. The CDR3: CATSRLVATSYEQYF. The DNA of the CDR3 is TGCGCCACATCCAGGTTGGTAGCGACTTCCTACGAGCAGTACTTC.

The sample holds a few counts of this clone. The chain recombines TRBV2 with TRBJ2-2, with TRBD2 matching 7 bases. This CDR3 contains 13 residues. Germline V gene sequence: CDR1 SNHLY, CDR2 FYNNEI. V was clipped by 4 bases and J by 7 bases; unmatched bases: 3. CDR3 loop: CASSVERGGELFF. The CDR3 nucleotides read TGTGCCAGCAGTGTAGAGCGGGGCGGGGAGCTGTTTTTT.

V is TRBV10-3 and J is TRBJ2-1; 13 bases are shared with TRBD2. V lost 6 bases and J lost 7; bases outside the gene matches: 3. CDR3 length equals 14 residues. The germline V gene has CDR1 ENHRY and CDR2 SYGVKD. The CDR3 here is CAISGLAGVNEQFF. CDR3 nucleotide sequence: TGTGCCATCAGCGGACTAGCGGGAGTGAATGAGCAGTTCTTC.

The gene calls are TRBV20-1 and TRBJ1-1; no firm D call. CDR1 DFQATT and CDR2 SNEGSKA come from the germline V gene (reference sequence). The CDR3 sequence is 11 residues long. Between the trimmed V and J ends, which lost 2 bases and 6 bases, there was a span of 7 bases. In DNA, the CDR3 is TGCAGTGCTAGATTTGTAGCTGAAGCTTTCTTT. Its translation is CSARFVAEAFF.

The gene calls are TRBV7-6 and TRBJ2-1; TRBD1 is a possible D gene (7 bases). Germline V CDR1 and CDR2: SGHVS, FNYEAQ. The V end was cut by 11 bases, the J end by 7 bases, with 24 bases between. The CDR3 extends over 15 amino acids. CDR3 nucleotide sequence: TGTGCCTCCAGAGAGGGGGCAGGGGACTTAAATGAGCAGTTCTTC. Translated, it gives CASREGAGDLNEQFF.

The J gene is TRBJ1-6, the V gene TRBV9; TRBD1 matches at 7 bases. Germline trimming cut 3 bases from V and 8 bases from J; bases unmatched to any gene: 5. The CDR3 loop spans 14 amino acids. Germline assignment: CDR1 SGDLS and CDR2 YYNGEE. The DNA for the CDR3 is TGTGCCAGCAGCGATTTGACAGGGTATTCACCCCTCCACTTT. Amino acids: CASSDLTGYSPLHF.

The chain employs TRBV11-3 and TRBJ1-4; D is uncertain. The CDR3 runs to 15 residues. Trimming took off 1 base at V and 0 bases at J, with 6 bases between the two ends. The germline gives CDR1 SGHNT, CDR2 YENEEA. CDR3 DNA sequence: TGTGCCAGCAGCTTAGTGGCCGCAACTAATGAAAAACTGTTTTTT. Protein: CASSLVAATNEKLFF.

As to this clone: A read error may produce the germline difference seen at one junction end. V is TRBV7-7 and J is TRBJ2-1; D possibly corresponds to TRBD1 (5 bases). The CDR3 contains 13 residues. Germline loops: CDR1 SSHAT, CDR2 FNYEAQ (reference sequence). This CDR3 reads CASSPSRGNEQFF. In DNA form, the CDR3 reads TGTGCTAGCAGCCCATCAAGGGGCAATGAGCAGTTCTTC.

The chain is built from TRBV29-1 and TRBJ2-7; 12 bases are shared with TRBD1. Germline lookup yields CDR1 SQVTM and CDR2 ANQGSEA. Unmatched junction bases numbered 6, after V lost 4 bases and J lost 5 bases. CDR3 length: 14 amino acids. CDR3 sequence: CSVVPGTGGHEQYF. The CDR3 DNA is TGCAGCGTTGTTCCCGGGACAGGGGGCCACGAGCAGTACTTC.

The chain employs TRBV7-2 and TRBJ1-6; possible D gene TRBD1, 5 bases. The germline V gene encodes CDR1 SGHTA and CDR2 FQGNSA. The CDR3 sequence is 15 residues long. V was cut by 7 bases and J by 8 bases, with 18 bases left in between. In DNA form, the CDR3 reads TGTGCCAGCAACCCCATCGGGGGTGGACATTCACCCCTCCACTTT. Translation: CASNPIGGGHSPLHF.